This T cell receptor beta chain stems from a study of CD4 T cells in relation to SARS-CoV-2 and coronaviruses (dated by TCRdb to the early 2020s). About the investigation overall: In the ViraFEST assay, PBMCs were cultured with antigen for approximately 9 days, after which TCR beta CDR3s were sequenced to identify clonal expansions specific to the antigen. An HIV-1 Nef peptide pool or a no-peptide culture served as the negative reference condition. Shared crossreactive spike epitopes were mapped to their HLA restriction using patient-derived lymphoblastoid cell lines. Memory CD4+ T cell crossreactivity between SARS-CoV-2 and common cold coronavirus spike proteins was assessed at the TCR clonotype level in the study. The Adaptive Biotechnologies TCR-sequencing kit was used for samples from a few pre-COVID donors and for the naive versus memory experiments, whereas the other data were Illumina-based. For other donors in the study, expansion assays were sequenced with a different, Illumina-based TCR-beta assay. Here is what the overall study found, with its caveats: Because no donor provided both pre-pandemic and post-infection samples, tracing the source of pre-existing responses was limited. In approximately 60% of donors, memory CD4+ clonotypes turned up that crossrecognized SARS-CoV-2 and at least one common cold coronavirus spike. Small numbers of patients and of tested TCRs were a limitation of the study. Since the crossreactivity analysis centred on spike protein, crossreactivity against other viral proteins was not assessed. Significantly weaker SARS-CoV-2-driven expansion was shown by crossreactive clones than by monoreactive clones, consistent with antigenic imprinting.

CD4+ T cells from unexposed donors were collected before the COVID-19 pandemic (2011-2018). Following 10 days of culture, the EasySep CD4+ T cell isolation kit was used to isolate CD4+ T cells. As cell number allowed, CD4+ T cells from unexposed donors were tested for reactivity to SARS-CoV-2 S and N and to four common cold coronavirus spike pools. Each well held millions of PBMCs cultured in IMDM containing approximately 5% human AB serum and 10 IU/ml IL-2. Half of the culture medium was replaced with fresh IL-2-containing medium on days 3 and 7. Each peptide culture condition was generally run in triplicate replicate wells. The leukapheresis product for the unexposed donors was obtained through commercial purchase. Ficoll-Paque PLUS gradient centrifugation was used to isolate PBMCs from leukapheresis product or whole blood. PBMCs were either cryopreserved at -140 degrees C or used fresh in the expansion assay. The QIAamp Micro DNA Kit was used to extract genomic DNA from the CD4+ T cells.

Trimming removed 6 bases from V and 7 bases from J; the gene matches leave 7 bases unexplained. From cysteine to phenylalanine, the CDR3 is 15 amino acids long. The retained sequence is limited to the CDR3, 45 bases, with the frame set at the first base. The germline V gene provides CDR1 SNHLY and CDR2 FYNNEI. With respect to this clone: The antigen it binds to is not known. Base quality data are lacking; no much larger clone is found one base away.

Receptors were amplified or captured by the immunoSEQ multiplex PCR assay. In the paper's pipeline: During preprocessing, nonproductive sequences were removed, along with CDR3s that did not begin with C, did not end with F or W, or were shorter than 7 amino acids. Antigen-specific clonotypes were called with the MANAFEST web app, based on expansion relative to reference and other culture wells. A clone counted as positive if significantly expanded in 2 of 3 replicate wells versus the reference culture at FDR below 0.05. Positive clones also required significant expansion versus all other tandem wells and an odds ratio above 5. After three terminal residues were trimmed from each end, CDR3 homology was quantified as pairwise Levenshtein distance using the stringdist R package. TCRdb mirrors the immuneACCESS table, restricted to in-frame sequences. Some clones are absent from its copies; in checked studies, under half trace to an unresolved V gene, and the reason for the others is unknown. The DNA was the basis for D and trimming; V, J and clone size are from that table. The sample table records about 26,000 clones; over 60% of these occur just once. Under 11% of the sample comes from the top ten.

This clonotype was sampled from a human donor in good health. Recombination connected TRBV2 to TRBJ2-2; 11 bases in the middle match TRBD2. Sequenced material: CD4+ T cells from PBMCs, cultured in vitro. The CDR3 corresponds to CASSIAGGPVGELFF. The bases are TGTGCCAGCAGCATAGCGGGAGGGCCTGTCGGGGAGCTGTTTTTT.